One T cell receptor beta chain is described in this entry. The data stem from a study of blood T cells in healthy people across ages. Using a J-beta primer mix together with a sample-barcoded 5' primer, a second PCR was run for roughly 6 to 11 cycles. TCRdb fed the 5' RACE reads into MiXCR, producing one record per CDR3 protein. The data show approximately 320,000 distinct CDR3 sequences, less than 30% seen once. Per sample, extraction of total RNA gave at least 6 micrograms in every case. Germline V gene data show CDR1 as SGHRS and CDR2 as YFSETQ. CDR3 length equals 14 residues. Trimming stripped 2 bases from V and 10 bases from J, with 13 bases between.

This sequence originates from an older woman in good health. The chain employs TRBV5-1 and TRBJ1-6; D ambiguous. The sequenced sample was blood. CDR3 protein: CASSFLGESSPLHF. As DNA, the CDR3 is TGCGCCAGCAGCTTTCTTGGGGAGAGCTCACCCCTCCACTTT.